The 3 T cell receptor beta chains in this list originate from one sample, sequenced in a study of T cell clones after liver transplantation. Profiled with immunoSEQ multiplex PCR; TCRdb holds only in-frame clones, not every one. The data show more than 70,000 clones, approximately 87% seen once. Sample: CD4+ T cells from blood, taken at the 22-month timepoint. These receptors came from a human patient who received a liver transplant. Certain T cells may be donor cells from the graft.

V usage is TRBV5-1 and J usage is TRBJ2-2; 7 bases agree with TRBD2. Germline V gene lookup returns CDR1 SGHRS and CDR2 YFSETQ. Trimming at V came to 2 bases and at J to 0 bases, leaving 1 base not matched to a gene. The CDR3 contains 15 residues. The CDR3 nucleotides read TGCGCCAGCAGCTTCCTAGCGGCGAACACCGGGGAGCTGTTTTTT. Translating it yields CASSFLAANTGELFF.

V and J are TRBV4-3 and TRBJ2-2; D unclear. The CDR3 totals 15 residues. V was trimmed by 1 base and J by 2 bases, leaving 8 bases between them. The germline V gene encodes CDR1 LGHNA and CDR2 YSLEER. The CDR3 DNA sequence: TGCGCCAGCAGCCAAGCGTCGGAAAACACCGGGGAGCTGTTTTTT. The encoded protein is CASSQASENTGELFF.

V usage is TRBV5-4 and J usage is TRBJ2-7, with 8 bases fitting TRBD2. Germline CDR1 is SGHNT and CDR2 is YYREEE (reference sequence). The V and J ends lost 4 bases and 6 bases, in that order; junction bases with no gene match: 12. This CDR3 spans 15 amino acids. CDR3 in DNA: TGTGCCAGCAGCCCTACAAGCGGGAGAGGGGGCGAGCAGTACTTC. Protein sequence: CASSPTSGRGGEQYF. The full variable domain, rest sourced from reference TRBV5-4 and TRBJ2-7, is ETGVTQSPTHLIKTRGQQVTLRCSSQSGHNTVSWYQQALGQGPQFIFQYYREEENGRGNFPPRFSGLQFPNYSSELNVNALELDDSALYLCASSPTSGRGGEQYFGPGTRLTVT.